The present T cell receptor beta chain was sequenced within a study of T cell responses to AZD1222 COVID-19 vaccine. General study results and limits: Repertoire sampling was restricted to post-peak T cell response timepoints. Females made up more of the donors, who were largely white British, and clonal diversity may have come out too low. Unmutated variant regions are reportedly targeted by nearly half of spike-specific TCRs.

As for this clone: What it recognizes is unknown.

CDR3 length: 15 amino acids. The V end lost 4 bases, the J end lost 0 bases, and 14 bases lay between the germline ends. Germline lookup yields CDR1 SGHDT and CDR2 YYEEEE. Method: immunoSEQ multiplex PCR; TCRdb's copy keeps in-frame clones and lacks some. This table has roughly 120,000 clones, around 90% appearing once. The clonotype comes from an adult who received the MenACWY meningococcal vaccine as a control. The sample in question was peripheral blood, obtained 28 days after the second dose of the MenACWY control vaccine. The chain carries TRBV5-6 and TRBJ2-7, with D uncertain. CDR3 DNA sequence: TGTGCCAGCAGCCATCAGGTCCAAGGCTCCTACGAGCAGTACGTC. It specifies CASSHQVQGSYEQYV.